These 28 T cell receptor beta chains originate from one sample sequenced in a study of cytomegalovirus exposure and HLA in healthy donors. The PCR used 60 Vbeta and 13 Jbeta primers. Sequencing was performed with immunoSEQ multiplex PCR; in TCRdb, only in-frame clones are kept and a portion is missing. The table counts 20,000 to 25,000 clones; 15% to 20% lies in the top ten. Sequencing was done on a sample of PBMCs. The receptors derive from a male donor in good health and CMV-seropositive.

The chain uses TRBV14 and TRBJ2-5, with 13 positions matching TRBD2. The CDR3 is 15 amino acids. After removal of 4 bases from V and 4 bases from J, the junction contained 3 bases not matched to a gene. Germline CDR1 is SGHDN and CDR2 is FVKESK. The CDR3 spells CASSLGLAGTETQYF. CDR3 DNA: TGTGCCAGCAGCCTGGGACTAGCGGGGACAGAGACCCAGTACTTC.

The chain couples TRBV30 to TRBJ1-1; D is ambiguous. The CDR3 extends over 14 amino acids. Trimming left V 1 base short and J 5 bases short, with 14 bases between. Germline V lookup: CDR1 GTSNPN, CDR2 SVGIG (reference sequence). CDR3 sequence: CAWSEEGRRTEAFF. The CDR3 DNA reads TGTGCCTGGAGTGAAGAGGGTAGGAGGACTGAAGCTTTCTTT.

This sequence joins TRBV28 and TRBJ1-5; the D is unclear. The CDR3 length is 13 residues. Germline loops: CDR1 MDHEN, CDR2 SYDVKM. The chain's CDR3 is CASTPYSNQPQHF. The DNA for the CDR3 is TGTGCTTCGACACCCTATAGCAATCAGCCCCAGCATTTT.

DNA for the CDR3: TGTGCCAGCAGCCCCGACAGGGTAGCAGGGGCCAACGTCCTGACTTTC. Amino acids: CASSPDRVAGANVLTF. V gene TRBV7-2 combines with J gene TRBJ2-6; 7 nucleotides line up with TRBD1. Germline V gives CDR1 SGHTA, CDR2 FQGNSA. The CDR3 contains 16 residues. The ends lost 5 bases at V and 4 bases at J; junction bases unmatched: 8. The full variable domain, its missing parts supplied by reference TRBV7-2 and TRBJ2-6, is GAGVSQSPSNKVTEKGKDVELRCDPISGHTALYWYRQSLGQGLEFLIYFQGNSAPDKSGLPSDRFSAERTGGSVSTLTIQRTQQEDSAVYLCASSPDRVAGANVLTFGAGSRLTVL.

To note about this clone: Sequence at one end of the junction differs from germline and may be a read error. The chain links TRBV6-1 to TRBJ1-6; 7 nucleotides align to TRBD1. There are 17 residues in the CDR3. Germline V gives CDR1 MNHNS, CDR2 SASEGT. The chain's CDR3 is CASSGLAGTALGSPLHF. CDR3 coding DNA: TGTGCCAGCAGTGGACTCGCCGGGACAGCGCTCGGTTCACCCCTACACTTT.

Written as DNA, the CDR3 is TGTGCCAGCAGTTACTCAGAGGACAGCCCTGAAGCTTTCTTT. It codes for CASSYSEDSPEAFF. This rearrangement joins TRBV6-5 to TRBJ1-1, with D possibly being TRBD1 (6 bases). This CDR3 region has 14 residues. V was trimmed by 0 bases and J by 6 bases, leaving 11 bases between them. CDR1 and CDR2 (germline): MNHEY, SVGAGI.

CDR3 sequence reads: CSAGTGGDSTF. In DNA, the CDR3 is TGCAGCGCCGGGACAGGGGGGGACTCCACCTTC. The chain uses TRBV29-1 and TRBJ1-2, with 11 bases fitting TRBD1. J gave up 13 bases and V 7 bases, and 8 bases lay outside the gene matches. This CDR3 has 11 residues. Looked up from germline, CDR1 is SQVTM and CDR2 is ANQGSEA. The full variable domain, in which reference TRBV29-1 and TRBJ1-2 provide the parts outside the CDR3, is SAVISQKPSRDICQRGTSLTIQCQVDSQVTMMFWYRQQPGQSLTLIATANQGSEATYESGFVIDKFPISRPNLTFSTLTVSNMSPEDSSIYLCSAGTGGDSTFGSGTRLTVV.

The CDR3 region is CASSQGPSGVDEQYF. The CDR3 DNA reads TGCGCCAGCAGCCAAGGCCCTAGCGGGGTCGACGAGCAGTACTTC. J is TRBJ2-7 and V is TRBV4-1, with 9 bases that match TRBD2. The CDR3 length is 15 residues. Trimming took 1 base from V and 5 from J; bases not matched to a gene: 6. The germline V gene has CDR1 MGHRA and CDR2 YSYEKL.

The J gene is TRBJ2-2, the V gene TRBV7-9; 7 bases agree with TRBD1. Unmatched junction bases numbered 10, after V lost 3 bases and J lost 3 bases. Germline lookup yields CDR1 SEHNR and CDR2 FQNEAQ (reference sequence). The CDR3 totals 17 residues. The CDR3 spells CASSLPEDRFDTGELFF. CDR3 DNA sequence: TGTGCCAGCAGCTTGCCGGAGGACAGGTTCGACACCGGGGAGCTGTTTTTT.

V is TRBV28 and J is TRBJ1-1; 7 bases agree with TRBD1. Germline V lookup: CDR1 MDHEN, CDR2 SYDVKM. V was clipped by 6 bases and J by 3 bases; unmatched bases: 7. This CDR3 spans 14 amino acids. The DNA for the CDR3 is TGTGCCAGCAGCCCGATCACAGGGGACACTGAAGCTTTCTTT. Translation gives CASSPITGDTEAFF.

CDR3 coding DNA: TGCAGCGTTGAATGGAGGGGGCAGCACGCTTTCTTT. Translated: CSVEWRGQHAFF. The chain recombines TRBV29-1 with TRBJ1-1; TRBD1 matches 7 bases. This CDR3 is built from 12 residues. Germline V gives CDR1 SQVTM, CDR2 ANQGSEA. V dropped 2 bases and J dropped 11; count of bases not matched to a gene: 8.

This chain links TRBV30 with TRBJ1-1, with D perhaps TRBD1 (6 bases). The V gene lost 0 bases and the J gene lost 7 bases, with 18 bases spanning the gap. The CDR3 is 15 residues long. From germline, CDR1 is GTSNPN and CDR2 SVGIG (reference sequence). This chain's CDR3 is CAWSVLLGTTYEAFF. The CDR3 DNA reads as TGTGCCTGGAGTGTACTTTTAGGGACAACCTATGAAGCTTTCTTT.

The chain uses TRBV11-2 and TRBJ2-2; D may be TRBD1 (5 bases). CDR1 SGHAT and CDR2 FQNNGV come from the germline V gene. The CDR3 is made up of 15 amino acids. The CDR3 bases are TGTGCTATCAATACCGTCGACAGTTCCACCGGGGAGCTGTTTTTT. Encoded protein: CAINTVDSSTGELFF.

The J gene is TRBJ2-7, the V gene TRBV4-3; D is possibly TRBD1 (5 bases). The germline V gene has CDR1 LGHNA and CDR2 YSLEER. Deletions cut 0 bases from V and 0 bases from J, with 9 bases between. The CDR3 totals 15 residues. The CDR3 DNA is TGCGCCAGCAGCCAAGAAGGGGAAGCCTCCTACGAGCAGTACTTC. Protein product: CASSQEGEASYEQYF.

V and J are TRBV6-6 and TRBJ2-5; 8 nucleotides match TRBD2. The CDR3 is 15 residues long. Germline values: CDR1 MNHNY, CDR2 SVGAGI (reference sequence). With 5 bases clipped from V and 5 bases from J, the junction kept 10 bases outside the gene matches. The DNA for the CDR3 is TGTGCCAGCAGTGCCGGGACTAGGGTAATGGAGACCCAGTACTTC. Translation: CASSAGTRVMETQYF.

The chain uses TRBV29-1 and TRBJ2-1, with a possible D match to TRBD2 (5 bases). V was cut by 7 bases and J by 6 bases, with 13 bases left in between. The CDR3 is 12 amino acids. Looked up from germline, CDR1 is SQVTM and CDR2 is ANQGSEA. The CDR3 region is CSAQRGANEQFF. Written as DNA, the CDR3 is TGCAGCGCCCAACGGGGAGCCAATGAGCAGTTCTTC.

The V and J genes are TRBV6-5 and TRBJ1-1, with D possibly being TRBD1 (6 bases). V was clipped by 9 bases and J by 1 base, with 12 bases between them. Germline V CDR1 and CDR2: MNHEY, SVGAGI. This CDR3 has 13 amino acids. The CDR3 reads CASLQGWNTEAFF. The CDR3 region has the DNA TGTGCCAGTTTACAGGGCTGGAACACTGAAGCTTTCTTT.

The J gene is TRBJ1-2, the V gene TRBV4-3; TRBD1 matches at 7 bases. The germline CDR1 and CDR2 sequences are LGHNA and YSLEER. This CDR3 spans 15 amino acids. The V segment lost 0 bases and the J segment 3 bases; nucleotides outside the gene matches: 4. The CDR3 spells CASSQESGGYYGYTF. DNA for the CDR3: TGCGCCAGCAGCCAAGAGTCAGGGGGTTACTATGGCTACACCTTC.

V and J are TRBV19 and TRBJ1-2, with 9 positions matching TRBD1. Germline assignment: CDR1 LNHDA and CDR2 SQIVND (reference sequence). The J segment lost 4 bases and the V segment lost 4 bases, leaving 4 bases of the junction unmatched. The CDR3 extends over 14 amino acids. CDR3 nucleotides: TGTGCCAGTAGTACCTGGGACAGGGCCTATGGCTACACCTTC. Amino acids: CASSTWDRAYGYTF.

The J gene is TRBJ2-7, the V gene TRBV27, with TRBD2 identical over 9 bases. Germline CDR1 reads MNHEY; CDR2 reads SMNVEV (reference sequence). The CDR3 sequence is 16 residues long. Germline trimming cut 3 bases from V and 4 bases from J; bases unmatched to any gene: 10. The CDR3 loop reads CASSLIGSGSIYEQYF. CDR3 sequence (DNA): TGTGCCAGCAGTTTGATCGGTAGCGGGAGCATATACGAGCAGTACTTC.

This chain links TRBV4-1 with TRBJ1-1, with 8 bases that match TRBD1. Germline V gene data show CDR1 as MGHRA and CDR2 as YSYEKL. The CDR3 is 16 amino acids. V trimming: 1 base; J trimming: 4 bases; junction bases outside the gene matches: 8. The CDR3 sequence is CASSQVSSQGGTEAFF. The CDR3 DNA follows: TGCGCCAGCAGCCAAGTTAGCTCACAGGGGGGCACTGAAGCTTTCTTT.

The V gene is TRBV19, the J gene TRBJ1-5; unclear D gene. Trimming cost V 7 bases and J 9 bases, with 19 bases left between them. CDR1 is LNHDA and CDR2 is SQIVND in the germline V gene (reference sequence). CDR3 length: 14 residues. The CDR3 reads CASTPSGPRWPQHF. The CDR3 region has the DNA TGTGCCAGTACCCCGTCGGGTCCGCGATGGCCCCAGCATTTT. Drawing the rest from reference TRBV19 and TRBJ1-5, the complete variable domain is DGGITQSPKYLFRKEGQNVTLSCEQNLNHDAMYWYRQDPGQGLRLIYYSQIVNDFQKGDIAEGYSVSREKKESFPLTVTSAQKNPTAFYLCASTPSGPRWPQHFGDGTRLSIL.

The V call is TRBV4-3, the J call TRBJ2-7, with a weak D call TRBD1 (6 bases). Germline values: CDR1 LGHNA, CDR2 YSLEER. The CDR3 has 15 amino acids. Trimming shortened V by 5 bases and J by 4 bases, and 18 bases separated the two germline ends. The CDR3 spells CASSYSLQGSYEQYF. CDR3 in DNA: TGCGCCAGCAGCTATTCTCTACAGGGTTCTTACGAGCAGTACTTC.

This sequence joins TRBV29-1 and TRBJ2-3; D ambiguous. This CDR3 is built from 15 residues. Germline lookup yields CDR1 SQVTM and CDR2 ANQGSEA. Trimming stripped 8 bases from V and 0 bases from J, with 18 bases between. The CDR3 DNA reads TGCAGCTTACTCTTGCTCGCGGATAGCACAGATACGCAGTATTTT. Protein: CSLLLLADSTDTQYF.

V usage is TRBV28 and J usage is TRBJ1-2; D not certain. Trimming took off 1 base at V and 6 bases at J, with 6 bases between the two ends. The CDR3 totals 12 residues. The V gene's germline CDR1 is MDHEN and CDR2 SYDVKM. The CDR3 protein is CASSLSGNGYTF. CDR3 nucleotides: TGTGCCAGCAGTTTATCGGGGAATGGCTACACCTTC.

The chain is built from TRBV29-1 and TRBJ2-7; 9 positions match TRBD1. Germline CDR1 is SQVTM and CDR2 is ANQGSEA. The trim removed 6 bases at V and 5 bases at J, leaving 8 bases unmatched. This CDR3 comprises 13 residues. The CDR3 region is CSVDGTGSDEQYF. The CDR3 DNA reads TGCAGCGTGGACGGGACAGGGAGCGACGAGCAGTACTTC.

V is TRBV7-9 and J is TRBJ2-1; 11 positions match TRBD1. Trimming at V came to 5 bases and at J to 7 bases, leaving 10 bases not matched to a gene. CDR3 length: 16 residues. Germline values: CDR1 SEHNR, CDR2 FQNEAQ (reference sequence). CDR3 sequence: CASSPRTGGTGNEQFF. The CDR3 coding sequence is TGTGCCAGCAGCCCGCGGACAGGGGGCACCGGGAATGAGCAGTTCTTC.

The chain carries TRBV5-1 and TRBJ1-5; D gene ambiguous. Between the trimmed V and J ends, which lost 0 bases and 6 bases, there was a span of 13 bases. This CDR3 contains 15 residues. Germline V CDR1 and CDR2: SGHRS, YFSETQ. In nucleotides, the CDR3 is TGCGCCAGCAGCTTGGCCGCAGGTTTAGGTCAGCCCCAGCATTTT. Translation gives CASSLAAGLGQPQHF. Looking up the rest from reference TRBV5-1 and TRBJ1-5 gives the full variable domain: KAGVTQTPRYLIKTRGQQVTLSCSPISGHRSVSWYQQTPGQGLQFLFEYFSETQRNKGNFPGRFSGRQFSNSRSEMNVSTLELGDSALYLCASSLAAGLGQPQHFGDGTRLSIL.